The 15 T cell receptor beta chains in this list originate from one sample, sequenced in a study of blood T cell repertoires in COVID-19. Data came from immunoSEQ multiplex PCR; TCRdb stores just in-frame clones and leaves some out. The table records some 120,000 clones, about 93% of them present only once. Input material: peripheral blood. These receptors originate from a man between 45 and 60 years old with COVID-19, enrolled during active disease.

This clone has a handful of counts. This chain links TRBV5-5 with TRBJ2-3; D is perhaps TRBD1 (6 bases). Germline CDR1 and CDR2: SGHKS and YYEKEE (reference sequence). This CDR3 has 14 amino acids. V dropped 4 bases and J dropped 2 bases, with 11 bases sitting between them. The CDR3 region is CASSRDISTDTQYF. CDR3 in DNA: TGTGCCAGCAGCCGGGACATTTCCACAGATACGCAGTATTTT.

This clone was picked up one time. The V call is TRBV9, the J call TRBJ2-3, with 13 bases matching TRBD2. Germline trimming cut 4 bases from V and 1 base from J; bases unmatched to any gene: 6. CDR1 and CDR2 (germline): SGDLS, YYNGEE. This CDR3 has 17 amino acids. The chain's CDR3 is CASSPGTSGIGTDTQYF. The DNA of the CDR3 is TGTGCCAGCAGCCCCGGGACTAGCGGGATCGGCACAGATACGCAGTATTTT.

The rearrangement uses TRBV9 and TRBJ2-5; 7 bases match TRBD2. The CDR3 runs 15 residues. The trim removed 0 bases at V and 5 bases at J, leaving 7 bases unmatched. The germline V gene encodes CDR1 SGDLS and CDR2 YYNGEE. In DNA form, the CDR3 reads TGTGCCAGCAGCGTAGTGGCGGGAGTTGGGGAGACCCAGTACTTC. Translated: CASSVVAGVGETQYF.

The V gene is TRBV19, the J gene TRBJ2-1; a weak D match, TRBD1 (6 bases). Germline V CDR1 and CDR2: LNHDA, SQIVND (reference sequence). V was cut by 10 bases and J by 7 bases, with 11 bases left in between. The CDR3 runs to 11 residues. The CDR3 spells CATRQANEQFF. In DNA form, the CDR3 reads TGTGCCACCCGACAGGCGAATGAGCAGTTCTTC. The whole variable domain, filled in from reference TRBV19 and TRBJ2-1, reads DGGITQSPKYLFRKEGQNVTLSCEQNLNHDAMYWYRQDPGQGLRLIYYSQIVNDFQKGDIAEGYSVSREKKESFPLTVTSAQKNPTAFYLCATRQANEQFFGPGTRLTVL.

The V and J genes are TRBV5-6 and TRBJ2-3, with TRBD1 matching 9 bases. CDR1 and CDR2 (germline): SGHDT, YYEEEE. V was pared by 4 bases and J by 0 bases, with 12 bases of the junction left unmatched. The CDR3 extends over 18 amino acids. The CDR3, as DNA: TGTGCCAGCAGCAGGACAGGGGACATCTTTACTAGCACAGATACGCAGTATTTT. Translation: CASSRTGDIFTSTDTQYF.

This chain connects TRBV27 to TRBJ1-2; 10 bases align to TRBD1. Losses at the gene ends were 8 bases for V and 8 bases for J; bases not matched to a gene: 20. CDR1 is MNHEY, CDR2 SMNVEV, per germline (reference sequence). This CDR3 is 17 amino acids long. The CDR3 loop is CASRDRSGQGRVLGYTF. For the CDR3, the DNA is TGTGCCAGCCGGGATCGTTCGGGACAGGGGAGGGTGCTCGGCTACACCTTC.

This clone came up once. This rearrangement joins TRBV28 to TRBJ1-1; 7 positions match TRBD1. CDR1 is MDHEN, CDR2 SYDVKM, per germline. With 5 bases clipped from V and 4 bases from J, the junction kept 7 bases outside the gene matches. This CDR3 spans 14 amino acids. CDR3: CASSHRTGRTEAFF. Here the CDR3 DNA reads TGTGCCAGCAGTCACAGGACAGGCCGCACTGAAGCTTTCTTT.

CDR3 residues: CAISGLTGGTEAFF. The CDR3 DNA reads as TGTGCCATCAGTGGATTGACAGGGGGCACTGAAGCTTTCTTT. The gene calls are TRBV10-3 and TRBJ1-1; 9 bases are a match to TRBD1. Germline lookup yields CDR1 ENHRY and CDR2 SYGVKD. Unmatched junction bases numbered 4, after V lost 4 bases and J lost 4 bases. The CDR3 covers 14 residues.

The V and J genes are TRBV10-3 and TRBJ2-3, with 11 bases fitting TRBD2. This CDR3 is 16 amino acids long. The germline V gene encodes CDR1 ENHRY and CDR2 SYGVKD. V was clipped by 5 bases and J by 2 bases; unmatched bases: 6. CDR3 protein: CAISKGLAEATDTQYF. CDR3 sequence (DNA): TGTGCCATCAGTAAGGGACTAGCGGAGGCCACAGATACGCAGTATTTT.

This CDR3 is CASSVRDTGGGEQFF. The CDR3 region has the DNA TGTGCCAGCAGCGTCCGGGACACGGGTGGCGGGGAGCAGTTCTTC. The chain combines TRBV9 with TRBJ2-1; possibly TRBD1 for D (6 bases). The germline CDR1 and CDR2 sequences are SGDLS and YYNGEE. The ends were cut back, 2 bases at V and 10 bases at J, with 19 bases in the middle. The CDR3 has 15 amino acids.

The chain employs TRBV6-2 or TRBV6-3 and TRBJ2-3, with D possibly matching TRBD1 (6 bases). Trimming left V 5 bases short and J 5 bases short, with 14 bases between. The CDR3 has 14 residues. Germline CDR1 is MNHEY and CDR2 is SVGEGT. CDR3 nucleotides: TGTGCCAGCAGTCCAGGGGTCCCAGGAGATACGCAGTATTTT. This codes for CASSPGVPGDTQYF.

V usage is TRBV11-2 and J usage is TRBJ2-2, with a possible D match to TRBD2 (5 bases). The CDR3 spans 15 residues. Between the trimmed V and J ends, which lost 1 base and 8 bases, there was a span of 14 bases. Per the germline V gene, CDR1 is SGHAT and CDR2 is FQNNGV. The CDR3 DNA follows: TGTGCCAGCAGCTTAGGGCACTGGAGGTTAGGGGAGCTGTTTTTT. As protein: CASSLGHWRLGELFF. Using reference TRBV11-2 and TRBJ2-2 for the parts outside the CDR3, the full variable domain is EAGVAQSPRYKIIEKRQSVAFWCNPISGHATLYWYQQILGQGPKLLIQFQNNGVVDDSQLPKDRFSAERLKGVDSTLKIQPAKLEDSAVYLCASSLGHWRLGELFFGEGSRLTVL.

The chain combines TRBV5-1 with TRBJ2-3; TRBD2 matches 16 bases. The CDR3 is 18 amino acids. J was trimmed by 0 bases and V by 3 bases; bases with no gene match: 4. CDR1 SGHRS and CDR2 YFSETQ come from the germline V gene. This chain's CDR3 is CASSWPGLAGGSTDTQYF. The CDR3 nucleotides are TGCGCCAGCAGCTGGCCGGGACTAGCGGGAGGGAGCACAGATACGCAGTATTTT.

The chain combines TRBV30 with TRBJ1-3; no clear D gene. Germline CDR1 is GTSNPN and CDR2 is SVGIG (reference sequence). V was trimmed by 3 bases and J by 3 bases, leaving 9 bases between them. This CDR3 has 13 residues. This CDR3 is CAWRYSGGNTIYF. The CDR3 bases are TGTGCCTGGAGGTACAGTGGTGGAAACACCATATATTTT. Looking up the rest from reference TRBV30 and TRBJ1-3 gives the full variable domain: SQTIHQWPATLVQPVGSPLSLECTVEGTSNPNLYWYRQAAGRGLQLLFYSVGIGQISSEVPQNLSASRPQDRQFILSSKKLLLSDSGFYLCAWRYSGGNTIYFGEGSWLTVV.

The V gene is TRBV3-1 (or the pseudogene TRBV3-2), the J gene TRBJ2-2; a possible D gene is TRBD1 (5 bases). V was cut by 4 bases and J by 5 bases, with 8 bases left in between. CDR1 and CDR2 (germline): LGHDT, YNNKEL (reference sequence). This CDR3 has 13 residues. CDR3 coding DNA: TGTGCCAGCAGCCCCAGGGTTACCGGGGAGCTGTTTTTT. Encoded protein: CASSPRVTGELFF.